These 17 T cell receptor beta chains came from one sample sequenced in a study of CD8+ T cells in alopecia areata (dated by TCRdb to 2016 to 2019). Per the publication, the time point label means: baseline before oral tofacitinib. The library was generated by the immunoSEQ multiplex PCR assay. For TCR sequencing, RNA was extracted from every sample and reverse transcribed into cDNA to serve as template. TCRdb's version of the immuneACCESS table is confined to in-frame rearrangements and falls short of the full clone set. An unresolved V gene accounts for under half of the shortfall where checked; the remainder is of unknown origin. The sample yields fewer than 200,000 clones; 50% to 75% were counted once. The ten largest clones capture under 15% of the sample. Material: CD4+ T cells sorted from blood, obtained at week 0. These receptors were collected from a human donor with alopecia areata.

In this sample, this clone turned up once. The V and J genes are TRBV2 and TRBJ1-5; D call uncertain. Germline loops: CDR1 SNHLY, CDR2 FYNNEI. CDR3 length: 14 amino acids. V was cut by 7 bases and J by 1 base, with 11 bases left in between. The CDR3: CASNRASSNQPQHF. The CDR3 nucleotides are TGTGCCAGCAACCGGGCCAGCAGCAATCAGCCCCAGCATTTT.

V gene TRBV2 combines with J gene TRBJ2-5, with a tentative D call TRBD1 (6 bases). CDR3 size: 13 residues. The germline V gene has CDR1 SNHLY and CDR2 FYNNEI. With 4 bases removed from V and 4 bases from J, the gap between germline ends came to 10 bases. The CDR3 reads CASSGGRSETQYF. The CDR3 DNA is TGTGCCAGCAGTGGGGGGCGCTCAGAGACCCAGTACTTC.

The rearrangement uses TRBV29-1 and TRBJ1-2; TRBD1 agrees at 7 bases. Trimming took 6 bases from V and 6 from J; bases not matched to a gene: 10. Germline CDR1 and CDR2: SQVTM and ANQGSEA. The CDR3 covers 13 residues. The CDR3 region has the DNA TGCAGCGTCGCTGAGACAGGGATTGATGGCTACACCTTC. Encoded protein: CSVAETGIDGYTF. The full variable domain, its missing parts supplied by reference TRBV29-1 and TRBJ1-2, is SAVISQKPSRDICQRGTSLTIQCQVDSQVTMMFWYRQQPGQSLTLIATANQGSEATYESGFVIDKFPISRPNLTFSTLTVSNMSPEDSSIYLCSVAETGIDGYTFGSGTRLTVV.

This chain joins TRBV29-1 and TRBJ2-7, with 8 nucleotides matching TRBD1. CDR3 length: 14 residues. Germline CDR1 is SQVTM and CDR2 is ANQGSEA. The junction had 9 bases not matched to a gene; V was cut back by 6 bases and J by 2 bases. CDR3: CSVGQGAGTYEQYF. The DNA of the CDR3 is TGCAGCGTCGGACAGGGCGCAGGGACCTACGAGCAGTACTTC.

CDR3: CASSLARVGTEAFF. The CDR3 coding sequence is TGTGCCAGCAGCTTAGCGAGGGTAGGGACTGAAGCTTTCTTT. V and J are TRBV7-9 and TRBJ1-1; D is unclear. There are 14 residues in the CDR3. Trimming pared 0 bases from V and 5 bases from J, leaving 10 bases between. The germline V gene has CDR1 SEHNR and CDR2 FQNEAQ (reference sequence).

The gene calls are TRBV30 and TRBJ2-1; tentatively, D is TRBD1 or TRBD2 (5 bases each). Trimming cost V 7 bases and J 14 bases, with 12 bases left between them. There are 9 residues in the CDR3. Germline CDR1 and CDR2: GTSNPN and SVGIG (reference sequence). DNA of the CDR3: TGTGCCTCTTGGGGGTTCGAGTTCTTC. This codes for CASWGFEFF.

J is TRBJ2-3 and V is TRBV30; D remains unclear. The V end was cut by 5 bases, the J end by 1 base, with 16 bases between. CDR3 length: 15 amino acids. Per germline, CDR1 GTSNPN and CDR2 SVGIG (reference sequence). The DNA for the CDR3 is TGTGCCTGGGGTAGATTGTCGAGCGGCACAGATACGCAGTATTTT. Its protein product is CAWGRLSSGTDTQYF.

CDR3: CASSRRGNTIYF. DNA of the CDR3: TGTGCCAGCTCCCGACGGGGAAACACCATATATTTT. V gene TRBV11-2 combines with J gene TRBJ1-3; D not resolved. The CDR3 extends over 12 amino acids. Trimming took 8 bases from V and 4 from J, leaving 9 bases between them. Per germline, CDR1 SGHAT and CDR2 FQNNGV.

The V call is TRBV4-1, the J call TRBJ1-2; D gene uncertain. Looked up from germline, CDR1 is MGHRA and CDR2 is YSYEKL. V lost 1 base to trimming and J lost 2 bases, with 17 bases between them. The length of the CDR3 is 17 residues. The CDR3 protein is CASSQAAVAGRNYGYTF. CDR3 nucleotides: TGCGCCAGCAGCCAAGCCGCGGTGGCAGGTCGAAACTATGGCTACACCTTC.

This clone was detected only a few times. J is TRBJ2-1 and V is TRBV7-3; D is undetermined. The CDR3 is made up of 13 amino acids. V was trimmed by 4 bases and J by 7 bases, leaving 11 bases between them. Germline-derived CDR1 and CDR2 are SGHTA and FQGTGA. The DNA of the CDR3 is TGTGCCAGCAGCTCCCTCCTCGGAAATGAGCAGTTCTTC. Its protein product is CASSSLLGNEQFF. The full variable domain, rest sourced from reference TRBV7-3 and TRBJ2-1, is GAGVSQTPSNKVTEKGKYVELRCDPISGHTALYWYRQSLGQGPEFLIYFQGTGAADDSGLPNDRFFAVRPEGSVSTLKIQRTERGDSAVYLCASSSLLGNEQFFGPGTRLTVL.

The genes are TRBV30 and TRBJ2-1; D is perhaps TRBD1 (5 bases). The germline V gene has CDR1 GTSNPN and CDR2 SVGIG (reference sequence). This CDR3 spans 15 amino acids. V was shortened by 2 bases and J by 2 bases, with 13 bases between the two germline ends. The CDR3: CAWSPFGATYNEQFF. For the CDR3, the DNA is TGTGCCTGGAGTCCTTTTGGGGCCACCTACAATGAGCAGTTCTTC.

The chain recombines TRBV6-5 with TRBJ1-3; 7 positions agree with TRBD1. The CDR3 length is 13 residues. Germline CDR1 and CDR2: MNHEY and SVGAGI. The V and J ends lost 5 bases and 9 bases, in that order; junction bases with no gene match: 7. CDR3 sequence: CASSNQQGSTIYF. The CDR3 nucleotides are TGTGCCAGCAGTAACCAACAGGGGAGCACCATATATTTT.

This clone was observed a handful of times. This sequence joins TRBV27 and TRBJ2-7, with 7 nucleotides matching TRBD1. This CDR3 is built from 15 residues. From germline, CDR1 is MNHEY and CDR2 SMNVEV (reference sequence). Trimming at V came to 6 bases and at J to 2 bases, leaving 10 bases not matched to a gene. The CDR3 nucleotides read TGTGCCAGCAGCCCCAACCGGGACAGACCCTACGAGCAGTACTTC. It codes for CASSPNRDRPYEQYF.

This clone was detected only a few times. The genes are TRBV30 and TRBJ2-1; TRBD1 is a possible D gene (6 bases). CDR1 GTSNPN and CDR2 SVGIG come from the germline V gene (reference sequence). This CDR3 is 16 amino acids long. Trimming pared 4 bases from V and 4 bases from J, leaving 20 bases between. The CDR3 region is CAWIPQQGLLYNEQFF. As DNA, the CDR3 is TGTGCCTGGATTCCTCAACAGGGCCTCCTTTACAATGAGCAGTTCTTC.

The CDR3 region has the DNA TGTGCCAGCGGGGGACTCAGACTCTACAATGAGCAGTTCTTC. This gives the protein CASGGLRLYNEQFF. J is TRBJ2-1 and V is TRBV2; D might be TRBD2 (6 bases). The V gene's germline CDR1 is SNHLY and CDR2 FYNNEI. Trimming took off 8 bases at V and 3 bases at J, with 14 bases between the two ends. The CDR3 spans 14 residues.

The V and J genes are TRBV29-1 and TRBJ1-1, with D possibly being TRBD1 (5 bases). This CDR3 spans 11 amino acids. The V end was cut by 1 base, the J end by 8 bases, with 8 bases between. Germline V gene sequence: CDR1 SQVTM, CDR2 ANQGSEA. The CDR3 region has the DNA TGCAGCGTTGAAGGTCAGGGAGAAGCTTTCTTT. The encoded protein is CSVEGQGEAFF.

The CDR3 loop reads CASSEGGTGQYEQYF. CDR3 nucleotides: TGTGCCAGCAGTGAAGGTGGGACAGGGCAATACGAGCAGTACTTC. The chain is built from TRBV25-1 and TRBJ2-7, with 9 bases identical to TRBD1. V was clipped by 2 bases and J by 4 bases; unmatched bases: 6. The CDR3 spans 15 residues. CDR1 is MGHDK, CDR2 SYGVNS, per germline.